This T cell receptor (beta chain) was profiled in a study of blood T cell repertoires in COVID-19. Study as a whole: Acute-phase and convalescent COVID-19 samples originated in the United States, Italy and Spain. PBMCs, B-cell-depleted T cells, or T cells provided the cDNA or gDNA that made up the material.

The authors' processing: Reference gene primers were amplified, and this amplification served to estimate nucleated cell counts. Assay used: immunoSEQ multiplex PCR; TCRdb lists only in-frame clones, some missing. Clone size and the V and J calls come from that table; the DNA yielded D and trimming. The table has some 200,000 clones, almost 80% seen once; the top ten hold 26%. With V trimmed by 6 bases and J by 3 bases, 10 bases remained unmatched. The germline CDR1 and CDR2 sequences are WNHNN and SYGVQD (reference sequence). This CDR3 comprises 15 residues. The sample was peripheral blood. The J gene is TRBJ2-7, the V gene TRBV10-1; the match to TRBD1 covers 8 bases. This TCR derives from an older woman with acute or convalescent COVID-19. CDR3 in amino acids: CASSPGGQGNYEQYF. The CDR3, as DNA: TGCGCCAGCAGCCCTGGTGGACAGGGTAACTACGAGCAGTACTTC.